The TCR beta chain under discussion was sequenced for a study of blood T cell repertoires in COVID-19. Study details: COVID-19 samples collected from the United States, Italy and Spain covered acute and convalescent phases. PBMCs, B-cell-depleted T cells, or T cells were the source of the cDNA or gDNA that made up the material.

The CDR3 length is 12 residues. In germline, CDR1 is SQVTM, CDR2 ANQGSEA. Trimming removed 7 bases from V and 1 base from J; junction bases left unmatched: 3. Measured with immunoSEQ multiplex PCR; TCRdb has only the in-frame clones, and not every one. The table lists about 88,000 clones, 70% to 90% of them singletons. The rearrangement uses TRBV29-1 and TRBJ2-5; 7 nucleotides line up with TRBD1. Sequenced material: peripheral blood. This sequence originates from an elderly woman with acute or convalescent COVID-19. CDR3 loop: CSGRTGQETQYF. The CDR3 DNA follows: TGCAGCGGAAGGACAGGCCAAGAGACCCAGTACTTC.